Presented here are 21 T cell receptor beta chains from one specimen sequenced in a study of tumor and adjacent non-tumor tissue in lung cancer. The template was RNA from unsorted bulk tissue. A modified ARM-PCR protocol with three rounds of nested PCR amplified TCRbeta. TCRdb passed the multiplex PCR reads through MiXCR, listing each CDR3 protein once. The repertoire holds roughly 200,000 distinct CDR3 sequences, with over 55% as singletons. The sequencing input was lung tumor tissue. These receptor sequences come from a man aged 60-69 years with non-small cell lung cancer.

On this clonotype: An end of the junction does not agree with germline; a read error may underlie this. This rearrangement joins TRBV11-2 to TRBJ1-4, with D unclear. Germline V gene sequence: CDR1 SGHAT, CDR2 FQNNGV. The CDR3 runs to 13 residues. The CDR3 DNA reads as TGTGCCAGCAGCACCAGATTGAATGAGAAACTGTTTTTT. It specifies CASSTRLNEKLFF.

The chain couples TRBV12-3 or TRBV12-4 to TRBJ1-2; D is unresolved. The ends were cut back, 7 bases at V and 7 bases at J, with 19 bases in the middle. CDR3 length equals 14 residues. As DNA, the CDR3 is TGTGCCAGCACCTCACGAGAGGGCGCAATTGGCTACACCTTC. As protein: CASTSREGAIGYTF.

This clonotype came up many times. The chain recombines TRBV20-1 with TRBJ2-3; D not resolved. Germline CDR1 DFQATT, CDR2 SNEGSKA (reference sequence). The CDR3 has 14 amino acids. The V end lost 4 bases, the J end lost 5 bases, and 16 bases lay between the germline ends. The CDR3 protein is CSAILSSSIDTQYF. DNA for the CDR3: TGCAGTGCTATTTTGTCCAGCTCTATAGATACGCAGTATTTT.

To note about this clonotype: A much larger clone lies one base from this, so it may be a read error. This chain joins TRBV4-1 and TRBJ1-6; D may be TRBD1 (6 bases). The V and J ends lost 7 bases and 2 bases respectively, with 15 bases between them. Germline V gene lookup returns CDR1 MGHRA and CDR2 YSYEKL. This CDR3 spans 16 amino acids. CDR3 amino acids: CASNHFRDTYNSPLHF. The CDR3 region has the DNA TGCGCCAGCAACCACTTCCGGGACACCTATAATTCACCCCTCCACTTT.

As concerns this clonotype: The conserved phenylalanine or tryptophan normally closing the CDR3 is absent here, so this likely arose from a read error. The CDR3 here is CASSRGTVIEAFS. The CDR3 DNA reads TGTGCCAGCAGCCGCGGGACAGTTATTGAAGCTTTCTCT. This sequence joins TRBV6-2 or TRBV6-3 and TRBJ1-1; 7 bases line up with TRBD1. CDR1 MNHEY and CDR2 SVGEGT come from the germline V gene. V dropped 6 bases and J dropped 7; count of bases not matched to a gene: 8. The CDR3 totals 13 residues.

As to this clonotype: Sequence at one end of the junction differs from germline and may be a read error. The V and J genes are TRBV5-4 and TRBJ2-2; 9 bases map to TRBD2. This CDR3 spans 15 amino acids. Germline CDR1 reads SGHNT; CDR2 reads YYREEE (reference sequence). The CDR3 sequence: CVSSFGLATTGELFF. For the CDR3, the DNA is TGTGTCAGCAGCTTTGGACTAGCGACCACCGGGGAGCTGTTTTTT.

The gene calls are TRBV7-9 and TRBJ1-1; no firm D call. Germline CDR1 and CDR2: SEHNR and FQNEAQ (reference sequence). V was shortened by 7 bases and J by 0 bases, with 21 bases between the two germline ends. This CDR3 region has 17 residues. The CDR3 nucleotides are TGTGCCAGCAACGCGCGAACAGATAGGACGGTGAACACTGAAGCTTTCTTT. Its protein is CASNARTDRTVNTEAFF.

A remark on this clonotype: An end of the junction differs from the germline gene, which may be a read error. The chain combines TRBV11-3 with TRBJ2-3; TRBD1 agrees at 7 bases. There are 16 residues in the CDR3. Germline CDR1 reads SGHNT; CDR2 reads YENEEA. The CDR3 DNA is TGTGCCAGCAGCCTCCGAACAGGGGCCTTCACAGATACGCTGTATTTT. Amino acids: CASSLRTGAFTDTLYF.

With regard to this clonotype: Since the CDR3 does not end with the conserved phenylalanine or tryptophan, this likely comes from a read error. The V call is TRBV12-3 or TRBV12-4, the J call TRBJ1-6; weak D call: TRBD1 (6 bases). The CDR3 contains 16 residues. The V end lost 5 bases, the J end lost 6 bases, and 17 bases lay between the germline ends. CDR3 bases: TGTGCCAGCAGTCCAGGGGTTTCGTCTGTTAATTCACCCCTCCACATT. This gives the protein CASSPGVSSVNSPLHI.

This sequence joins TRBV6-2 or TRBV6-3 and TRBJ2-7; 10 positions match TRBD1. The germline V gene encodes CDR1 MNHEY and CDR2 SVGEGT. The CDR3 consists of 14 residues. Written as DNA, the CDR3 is TGTGCTAACAGCGGACAGGGGGGTTCCTACGAGCAGTACTTC. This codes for CANSGQGGSYEQYF.

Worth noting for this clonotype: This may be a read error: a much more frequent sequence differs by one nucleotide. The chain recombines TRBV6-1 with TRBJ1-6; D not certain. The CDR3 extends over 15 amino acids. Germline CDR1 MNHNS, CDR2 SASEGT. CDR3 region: CASGKGFAHNSPIHF. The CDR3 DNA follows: TGTGCCAGCGGAAAGGGCTTTGCGCATAATTCACCCATCCACTTT.

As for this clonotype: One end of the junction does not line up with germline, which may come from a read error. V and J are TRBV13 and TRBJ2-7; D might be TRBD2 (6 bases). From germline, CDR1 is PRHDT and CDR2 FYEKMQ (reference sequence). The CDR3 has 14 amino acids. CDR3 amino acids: CACSPRDFSGEQYF. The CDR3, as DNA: TGTGCCTGCAGCCCCCGGGACTTTTCTGGCGAGCAGTACTTC.

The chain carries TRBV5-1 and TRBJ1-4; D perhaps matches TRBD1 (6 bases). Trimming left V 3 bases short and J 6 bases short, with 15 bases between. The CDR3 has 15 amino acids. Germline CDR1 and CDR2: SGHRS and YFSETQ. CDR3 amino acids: CASSYRTVCDEKLFF. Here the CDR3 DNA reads TGCGCCAGCAGCTACCGGACAGTGTGCGATGAAAAACTGTTTTTT.

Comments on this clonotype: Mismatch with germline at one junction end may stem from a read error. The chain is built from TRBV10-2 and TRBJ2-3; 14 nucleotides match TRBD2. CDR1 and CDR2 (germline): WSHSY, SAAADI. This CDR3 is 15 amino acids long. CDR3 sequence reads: CAGSYGLAGGDTQYF. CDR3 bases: TGCGCCGGCAGTTATGGACTAGCGGGAGGTGATACGCAGTATTTT.

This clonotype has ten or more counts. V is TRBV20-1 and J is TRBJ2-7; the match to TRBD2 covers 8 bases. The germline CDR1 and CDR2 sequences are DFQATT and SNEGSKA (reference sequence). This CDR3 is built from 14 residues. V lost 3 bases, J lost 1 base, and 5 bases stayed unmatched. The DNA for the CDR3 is TGCAGTGCTAGGGTGGCTAGCGGGTCCTACGAGCAGTACTTC. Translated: CSARVASGSYEQYF.

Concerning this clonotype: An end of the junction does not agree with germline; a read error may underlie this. The CDR3 protein is CASSSFLDQEAQYF. The CDR3 coding sequence is TGTGCCAGCAGCTCATTCCTAGACCAAGAGGCCCAGTACTTC. This chain connects TRBV11-3 to TRBJ2-5; D remains ambiguous. This CDR3 contains 14 residues. Germline CDR1 reads SGHNT; CDR2 reads YENEEA.

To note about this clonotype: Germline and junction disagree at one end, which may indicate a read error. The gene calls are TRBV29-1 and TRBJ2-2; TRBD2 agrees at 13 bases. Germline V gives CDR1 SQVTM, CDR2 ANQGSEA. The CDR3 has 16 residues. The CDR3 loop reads CSVPGLAGPNTGEPFF. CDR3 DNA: TGCAGCGTTCCGGGACTAGCGGGACCGAACACAGGGGAGCCGTTTTTT.

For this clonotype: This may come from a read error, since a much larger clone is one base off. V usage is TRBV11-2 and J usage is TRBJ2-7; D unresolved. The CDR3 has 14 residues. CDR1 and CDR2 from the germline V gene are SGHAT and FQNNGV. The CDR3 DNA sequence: TGTGCCAGCAGCTTAGGCCCGCTCGTGGACGAGCGGTACTTC. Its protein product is CASSLGPLVDERYF.

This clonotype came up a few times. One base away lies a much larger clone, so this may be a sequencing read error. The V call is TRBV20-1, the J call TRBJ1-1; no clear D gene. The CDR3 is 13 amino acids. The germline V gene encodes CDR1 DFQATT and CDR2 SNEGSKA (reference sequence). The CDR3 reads CTGVNARNTEAFF. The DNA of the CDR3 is TGCACCGGAGTCAACGCTCGGAACACTGAAGCTTTCTTT.

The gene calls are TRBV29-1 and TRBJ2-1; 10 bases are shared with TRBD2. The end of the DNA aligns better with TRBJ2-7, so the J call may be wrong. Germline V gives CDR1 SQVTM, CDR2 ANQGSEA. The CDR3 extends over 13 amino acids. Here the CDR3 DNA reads TGCAGCGTTTCTAGCGGGAGCATCGGTGAGCAGTACTTC. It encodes CSVSSGSIGEQYF.

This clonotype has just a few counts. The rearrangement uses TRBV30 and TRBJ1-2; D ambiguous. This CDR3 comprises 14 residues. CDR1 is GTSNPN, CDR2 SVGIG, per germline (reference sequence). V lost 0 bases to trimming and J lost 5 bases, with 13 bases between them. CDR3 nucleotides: TGTGCCTGGAGTGTAGGACGGATCCATTATGGCTACACCTTC. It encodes CAWSVGRIHYGYTF.